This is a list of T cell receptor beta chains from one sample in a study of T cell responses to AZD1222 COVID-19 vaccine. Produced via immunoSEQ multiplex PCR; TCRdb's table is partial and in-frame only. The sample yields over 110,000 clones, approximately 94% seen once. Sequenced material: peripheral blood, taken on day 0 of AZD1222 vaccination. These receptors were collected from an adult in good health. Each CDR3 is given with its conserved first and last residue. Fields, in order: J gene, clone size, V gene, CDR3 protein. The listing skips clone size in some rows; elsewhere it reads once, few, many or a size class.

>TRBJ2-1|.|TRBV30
CAWSIPNQARLLVSYNEQFF
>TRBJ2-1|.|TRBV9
CASSVPIAGGTYNEQFF
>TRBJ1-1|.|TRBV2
CASSGQGAAFF
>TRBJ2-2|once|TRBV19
CASRASGQNTGELFF
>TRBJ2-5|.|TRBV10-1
CASTLIPPSGETQYF
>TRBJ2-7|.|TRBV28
CASRPPGQLYEQYF
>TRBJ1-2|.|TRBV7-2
CASSLDRFSGYTF
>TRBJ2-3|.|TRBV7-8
CASSLALAGYTDTQYF
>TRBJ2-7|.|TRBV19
CASSALSRGSASYEQYF
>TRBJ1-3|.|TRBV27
CASRPTVYSGNTIYF
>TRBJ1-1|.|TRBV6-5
CASNGQGDTEAFF
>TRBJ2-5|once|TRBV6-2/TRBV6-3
CASSSERETQYF
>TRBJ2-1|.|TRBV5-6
CASSNLGQGVYEQFF
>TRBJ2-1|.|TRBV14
CASSRGSRNEQFF
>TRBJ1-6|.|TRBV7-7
CASSRDTDSPLHF
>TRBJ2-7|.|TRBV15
CATSRDKAGGHEQYF
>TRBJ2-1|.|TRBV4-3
CASSQGSQPHNEQFF
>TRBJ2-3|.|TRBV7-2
CASSPYRTSRSDTQYF
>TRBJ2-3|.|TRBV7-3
CASSRMVRDTQYF
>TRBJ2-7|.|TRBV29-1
CSVGHGSYEQYF
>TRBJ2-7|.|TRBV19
CASSIQRDNIYEQYF
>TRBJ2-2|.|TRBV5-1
CASSPNTGELFF
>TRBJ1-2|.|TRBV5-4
CASTIQAAANYGYTF
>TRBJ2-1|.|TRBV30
CAWLTSGRDYNEQFF
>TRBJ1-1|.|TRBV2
CASSDWGAFEAFF
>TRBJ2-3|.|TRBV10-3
CAISESRGAGDTQYF
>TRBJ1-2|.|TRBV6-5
CASSYSNRVSYGYTF
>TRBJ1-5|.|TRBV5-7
CASSPRSHDQPQHF
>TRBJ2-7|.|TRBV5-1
CASSLGPGGDYEQYF
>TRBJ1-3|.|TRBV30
CACNRNRGNTIYF
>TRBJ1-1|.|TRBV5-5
CASSFVWGDMNTEAFF
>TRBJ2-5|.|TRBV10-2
CASSGGLSRETQYF
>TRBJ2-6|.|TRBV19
CASSLSGSAGANVLTF
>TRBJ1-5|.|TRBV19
CASSPQGQGVQPQHF
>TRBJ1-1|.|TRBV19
CASSTTGPEAFF
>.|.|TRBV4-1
CASSLRQGEYEQYF
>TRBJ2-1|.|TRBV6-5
CASRREQGEQFF
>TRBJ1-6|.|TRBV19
CASSTGISYNSPLHF
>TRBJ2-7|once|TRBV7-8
CASPRGGFTYEQYF
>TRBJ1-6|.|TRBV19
CASSAPGRPSPLHF
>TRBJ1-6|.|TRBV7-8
CASTWGQGDSPLHF
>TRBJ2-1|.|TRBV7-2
CASSLRVQGNLYNEQFF
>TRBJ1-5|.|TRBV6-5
CASNSGAVNQPQHF
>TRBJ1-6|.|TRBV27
CASSGTGVGSPLHF
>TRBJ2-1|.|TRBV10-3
CAISEFNEQFF
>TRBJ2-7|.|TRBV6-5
CASSSHSPSLGEQYF
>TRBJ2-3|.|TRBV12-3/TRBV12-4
CASSEDSRELYF
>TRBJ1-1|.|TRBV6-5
CASSYTTGEAFF
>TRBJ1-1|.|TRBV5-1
CASSLDVGTEAFF
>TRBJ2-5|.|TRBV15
CATSRVGGAGETQYF
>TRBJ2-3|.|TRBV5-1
CASSLQYGDTQYF
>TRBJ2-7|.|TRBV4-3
CASSQEVVRDRPFYEQYF
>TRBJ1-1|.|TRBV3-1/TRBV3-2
CASSQEIPGRYTEAFF
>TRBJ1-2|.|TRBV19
CASSIGTGGPLAYGYTF